The clone carrying this T cell receptor beta chain was observed a handful of times. This entry is derived from a study of tumor and adjacent non-tumor tissue in lung cancer. The template was RNA from unsorted bulk tissue. Three rounds of nested PCR, following a modified ARM-PCR protocol, produced the TCRbeta library. TCRdb re-analysed the multiplex PCR reads in MiXCR, keeping a single row per CDR3 protein. The sample has 120,000 or so distinct CDR3 sequences, 60% to 70% seen once; the top ten hold 13%. The sequence was obtained from a man aged 25 to 45 with non-small cell lung cancer. Input material: lung tumor tissue.

The CDR3 nucleotides are TGTGCCAGCTGGGGGGGGGCTGAAGCTTTCTTT. It yields the protein CASWGGAEAFF. This rearrangement joins TRBV25-1 to TRBJ1-1, with D possibly being TRBD1 (5 bases). V gave up 8 bases and J gave up 6 bases, with 10 bases separating them. The CDR3 sequence is 11 residues long. Germline assignment: CDR1 MGHDK and CDR2 SYGVNS.